This entry concerns a single TCR beta chain. Its target is not known. Amplification used 60 Vbeta primers and 13 Jbeta primers. Profiled with immunoSEQ multiplex PCR; TCRdb holds only in-frame clones, not every one. Here the sample table reports 120,000 to 150,000 clones. This record belongs to a study of cytomegalovirus exposure and HLA in healthy donors. Study results and limitations: Later analysis suggested links between common viral pathogens and several top significant clusters. V- and J-gene trimming of TCR beta was linked (in a later analysis) to a missense DCLRE1C variant. What TCR beta sequences reportedly achieved was accurate prediction of HLA-A and HLA-B alleles in most subjects. Rarity held for most TCR sequences, but there were some public TCRs that occurred in many donors.

The CDR3 runs to 12 residues. The germline V and J ends were trimmed by 1 base and 6 bases, with 7 bases remaining between them. Per germline, CDR1 LNHDA and CDR2 SQIVND (reference sequence). Sequencing input: PBMCs. This receptor was identified in a woman aged 18-29 years in good health and CMV-seronegative. The rearrangement links TRBV19 to TRBJ2-7; weak D call: TRBD2 (5 bases). The CDR3 coding sequence is TGTGCCAGTAGTATAGGGGAGAGCGAGCAGTACTTC. This gives the protein CASSIGESEQYF.